This T cell receptor beta chain came from a study of T cell responses to AZD1222 COVID-19 vaccine. Trimming shortened V by 5 bases and J by 4 bases, and 22 bases separated the two germline ends. The CDR3 is 17 amino acids. The germline gives CDR1 KGHDR, CDR2 SFDVKD. Libraries were prepared by immunoSEQ multiplex PCR; TCRdb keeps only in-frame clonotypes and omits some of them. The sample consists of under 95,000 clones, 90% of them appearing once. The TCR sequence derives from an adult in good health. The genes are TRBV24-1 and TRBJ2-5; D is perhaps TRBD1 or TRBD2 (5 bases each). The sample in question was peripheral blood, obtained on day 0 of AZD1222 vaccination. The DNA of the CDR3 is TGTGCCACCAGTGGCCCCGGGACGCAGGCCCCCCGAGAGACCCAGTACTTC. Its translation is CATSGPGTQAPRETQYF.